The T cell receptor beta chain under discussion was sequenced for a study of technical replicates of blood from a few donors. The protocol was immunoSEQ multiplex PCR, while the TCRdb copy is restricted to in-frame clones and leaves out a portion. The data show 80,000 to 95,000 clones, approximately 96% seen once. The germline V gene encodes CDR1 SGHRS and CDR2 YFSETQ. Trimming removed 6 bases from V and 7 bases from J, with 13 bases in between. CDR3 length: 13 residues. This clone has just a few counts. Input material: T cells isolated from PBMCs. The genes are TRBV5-1 and TRBJ1-4; a possible D gene is TRBD1 (5 bases). This receptor was taken from a human donor in good health. The CDR3 DNA follows: TGCGCCAGCAACTCAGGGAGGGGTGAAAAACTGTTTTTT. This encodes CASNSGRGEKLFF.